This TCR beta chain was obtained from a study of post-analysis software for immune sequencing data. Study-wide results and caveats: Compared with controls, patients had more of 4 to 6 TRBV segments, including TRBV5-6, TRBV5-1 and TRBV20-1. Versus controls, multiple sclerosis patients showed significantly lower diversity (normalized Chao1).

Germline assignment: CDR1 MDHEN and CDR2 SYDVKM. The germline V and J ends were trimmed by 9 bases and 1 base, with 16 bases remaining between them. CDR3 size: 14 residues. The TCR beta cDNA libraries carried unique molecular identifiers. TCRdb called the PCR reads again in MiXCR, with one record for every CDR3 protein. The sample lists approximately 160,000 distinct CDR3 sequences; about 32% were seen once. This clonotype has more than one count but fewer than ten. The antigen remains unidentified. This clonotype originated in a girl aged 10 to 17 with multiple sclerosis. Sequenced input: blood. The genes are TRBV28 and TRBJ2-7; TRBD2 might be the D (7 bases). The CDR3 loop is CASASGGASYEQYF. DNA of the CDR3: TGTGCCAGTGCATCGGGGGGCGCTTCCTACGAGCAGTACTTC.